Listed below are T cell receptor beta chains from one sample, sequenced in a study of blood T cell repertoires in COVID-19. Clones were read by immunoSEQ multiplex PCR, and TCRdb kept only the in-frame ones, dropping some. The repertoire holds about 46,000 clones, with approximately 85% as singletons. The sample was peripheral blood. The source of these receptors is a woman aged 80 or over with COVID-19, enrolled during active disease. Both conserved end residues are part of each CDR3. A D gene is named only where the DNA matches it firmly. Clone sizes are given selectively: once, few, many, or a class where the clone is expanded.

J gene: TRBJ1-1; V gene: TRBV6-5; D gene: NA; clone size: NA; CDR3 protein: CASSYSPRRDTEAFF; CDR3 DNA: TGTGCCAGCAGTTACTCCCCTAGGAGGGATACTGAAGCTTTCTTT
J gene: TRBJ1-1; V gene: TRBV25-1; D gene: TRBD1; clone size: NA; CDR3 protein: CASSGDRGSGTEAFF; CDR3 DNA: TGTGCCAGCAGTGGGGACAGGGGGAGTGGAACTGAAGCTTTCTTT
J gene: TRBJ1-1; V gene: TRBV19; D gene: TRBD1; clone size: NA; CDR3 protein: CASSVRGATEAFF; CDR3 DNA: TGTGCCAGTAGTGTCAGGGGGGCCACTGAAGCTTTCTTT
J gene: TRBJ1-2; V gene: TRBV7-9; D gene: NA; clone size: NA; CDR3 protein: CASSPGEGYNYGYTF; CDR3 DNA: TGTGCCAGCAGCCCGGGGGAGGGGTATAACTATGGCTACACCTTC
J gene: TRBJ2-2; V gene: TRBV5-4; D gene: TRBD1; clone size: NA; CDR3 protein: CASSLGSARGTWGTGELFF; CDR3 DNA: TGTGCCAGCAGCTTGGGTTCGGCCAGGGGGACCTGGGGCACCGGGGAGCTGTTTTTT
J gene: TRBJ2-7; V gene: TRBV5-1; D gene: NA; clone size: NA; CDR3 protein: CASSLTDSPSAEQYF; CDR3 DNA: TGCGCCAGCAGCTTGACGGACTCCCCCTCCGCGGAGCAGTACTTC
J gene: TRBJ1-6; V gene: TRBV2; D gene: NA; clone size: NA; CDR3 protein: CASIPDRSHSPLHF; CDR3 DNA: TGTGCCAGCATTCCGGACAGAAGCCATTCACCCCTCCACTTT
J gene: TRBJ1-4; V gene: TRBV5-1; D gene: NA; clone size: NA; CDR3 protein: CASRWAPSTNEKLFF; CDR3 DNA: TGCGCCAGCAGATGGGCCCCCTCAACTAATGAAAAACTGTTTTTT
J gene: TRBJ1-5; V gene: TRBV2; D gene: NA; clone size: NA; CDR3 protein: CASSEGGLQPQHF; CDR3 DNA: TGTGCCAGCAGTGAAGGCGGGCTTCAGCCCCAGCATTTT
J gene: TRBJ2-3; V gene: TRBV4-2; D gene: NA; clone size: NA; CDR3 protein: CASSNRGSTDTQYF; CDR3 DNA: TGTGCCAGCAGTAACCGGGGTAGCACAGATACGCAGTATTTT
J gene: TRBJ1-5; V gene: TRBV6-1; D gene: NA; clone size: NA; CDR3 protein: CASSDMQSNRPQHF; CDR3 DNA: TGTGCCAGCAGTGACATGCAGTCCAATCGACCCCAGCATTTT
J gene: TRBJ1-1; V gene: TRBV6-6; D gene: TRBD1; clone size: NA; CDR3 protein: CASRGQGALRNTEAFF; CDR3 DNA: TGTGCCAGCAGAGGACAGGGGGCCCTTCGGAACACTGAAGCTTTCTTT
J gene: TRBJ2-2; V gene: TRBV9; D gene: NA; clone size: NA; CDR3 protein: CASSARVRDTGELFF; CDR3 DNA: TGTGCCAGCAGCGCCCGAGTGAGGGACACCGGGGAGCTGTTTTTT
J gene: TRBJ2-7; V gene: TRBV7-3; D gene: TRBD2; clone size: NA; CDR3 protein: CASSLGGSGSEQYF; CDR3 DNA: TGTGCCAGCAGCCTGGGAGGGTCGGGAAGCGAGCAGTACTTC
J gene: TRBJ1-1; V gene: TRBV27; D gene: NA; clone size: few; CDR3 protein: CASSSLRGEAFF; CDR3 DNA: TGTGCCAGCAGTTCCCTTAGGGGGGAAGCTTTCTTT
J gene: TRBJ2-7; V gene: TRBV19; D gene: NA; clone size: NA; CDR3 protein: CASSIWKGTSYEQYF; CDR3 DNA: TGTGCCAGTAGTATCTGGAAGGGGACAAGCTACGAGCAGTACTTC
J gene: TRBJ1-1; V gene: TRBV7-2; D gene: TRBD1; clone size: NA; CDR3 protein: CASSLVGQGVGEAFF; CDR3 DNA: TGTGCCAGCAGCTTAGTTGGTCAGGGGGTAGGTGAAGCTTTCTTT
J gene: TRBJ1-5; V gene: TRBV7-9; D gene: NA; clone size: NA; CDR3 protein: CASSVGNQPQHF; CDR3 DNA: TGTGCCAGCAGCGTCGGCAATCAGCCCCAGCATTTT
J gene: TRBJ2-3; V gene: TRBV5-5; D gene: TRBD1; clone size: NA; CDR3 protein: CASSRPQGVDTQYF; CDR3 DNA: TGTGCCAGCAGCCGTCCCCAGGGGGTAGATACGCAGTATTTT
J gene: TRBJ2-2; V gene: TRBV7-2; D gene: TRBD1; clone size: NA; CDR3 protein: CASSRRTGLNTGELFF; CDR3 DNA: TGTGCCAGCAGCCGTAGGACAGGGTTAAACACCGGGGAGCTGTTTTTT
J gene: TRBJ1-2; V gene: TRBV5-6; D gene: TRBD1; clone size: NA; CDR3 protein: CASSPRTGGIYGYTF; CDR3 DNA: TGTGCCAGCAGCCCTCGGACAGGGGGGATCTATGGCTACACCTTC
J gene: TRBJ1-5; V gene: TRBV9; D gene: NA; clone size: NA; CDR3 protein: CASSVRDNPGPQHF; CDR3 DNA: TGTGCCAGCAGCGTAAGGGACAACCCGGGGCCCCAGCATTTT